This note documents a single T cell receptor beta chain sequence. Its cognate antigen is unknown. Molecular barcoding with unique molecular identifiers was used for the TCRbeta library. Using its own MiXCR run on the PCR reads, TCRdb lists one record per CDR3 protein. The table shows 700,000 to 850,000 distinct CDR3 sequences, with roughly 15% occurring only once. Germline loops: CDR1 DFQATT, CDR2 SNEGSKA (reference sequence). The CDR3 contains 14 residues. V gave up 3 bases and J gave up 4 bases, with 14 bases separating them. This sample was included in a study of T-cell reconstitution after alpha-beta-depleted transplantation in children. Study findings and constraints: The origin of high day-60 TCRbeta diversity in some patients lay in surviving recipient T cells and thymic progenitors. At one year after transplant, newly produced T cells mostly accounted for T-cell counts and diversity. Expanded graft clones numbering several hundred reportedly gave rise to alpha-beta T cells about two months after transplant.

The chain combines TRBV20-1 with TRBJ2-3; TRBD2 might be the D (5 bases). The source was PBMCs, mostly from graft donor cells, collected 360 days after TCRalphabeta/CD19-depleted stem cell transplant. This TCR derives from a male patient aged 10-17 years who had a stem cell transplant for acute lymphoblastic leukemia, so the T cells may come from the graft donor. CDR3 sequence reads: CSASGSGRPDTQYF. The CDR3 nucleotides read TGCAGTGCTAGTGGAAGCGGTCGCCCAGATACGCAGTATTTT.